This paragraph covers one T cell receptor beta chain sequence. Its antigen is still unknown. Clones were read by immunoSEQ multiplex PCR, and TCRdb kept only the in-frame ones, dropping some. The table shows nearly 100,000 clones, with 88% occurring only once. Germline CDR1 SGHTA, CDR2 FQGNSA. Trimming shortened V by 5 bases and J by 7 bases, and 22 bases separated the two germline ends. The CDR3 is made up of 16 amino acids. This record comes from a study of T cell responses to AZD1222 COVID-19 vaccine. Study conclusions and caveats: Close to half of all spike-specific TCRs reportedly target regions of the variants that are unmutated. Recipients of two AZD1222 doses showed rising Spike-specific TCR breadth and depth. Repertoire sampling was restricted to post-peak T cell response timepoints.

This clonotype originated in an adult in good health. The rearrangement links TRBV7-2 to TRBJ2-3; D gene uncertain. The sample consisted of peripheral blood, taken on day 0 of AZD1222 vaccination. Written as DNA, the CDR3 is TGTGCCAGCAGCCTAAGCGCCGTAGAGAGCCCGTATACGCAGTATTTT. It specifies CASSLSAVESPYTQYF.